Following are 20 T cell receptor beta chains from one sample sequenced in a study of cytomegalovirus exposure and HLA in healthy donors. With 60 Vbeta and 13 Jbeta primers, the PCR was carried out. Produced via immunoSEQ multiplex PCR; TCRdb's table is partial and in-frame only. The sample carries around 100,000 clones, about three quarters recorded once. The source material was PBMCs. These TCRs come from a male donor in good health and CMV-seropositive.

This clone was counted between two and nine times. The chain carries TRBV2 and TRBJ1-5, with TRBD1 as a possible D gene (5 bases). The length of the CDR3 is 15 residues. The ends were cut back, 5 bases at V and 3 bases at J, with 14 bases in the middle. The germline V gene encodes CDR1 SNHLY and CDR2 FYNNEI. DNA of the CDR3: TGTGCCAGCAGTAAAGGGGCAGGGAACAATCAGCCCCAGCATTTT. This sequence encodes CASSKGAGNNQPQHF.

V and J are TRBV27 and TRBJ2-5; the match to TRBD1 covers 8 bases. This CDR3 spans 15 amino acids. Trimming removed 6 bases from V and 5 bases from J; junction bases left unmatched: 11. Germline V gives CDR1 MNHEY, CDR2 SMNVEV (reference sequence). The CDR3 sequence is CASSQTATGVETQYF. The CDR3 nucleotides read TGTGCCAGCAGCCAGACCGCGACAGGGGTGGAGACCCAGTACTTC.

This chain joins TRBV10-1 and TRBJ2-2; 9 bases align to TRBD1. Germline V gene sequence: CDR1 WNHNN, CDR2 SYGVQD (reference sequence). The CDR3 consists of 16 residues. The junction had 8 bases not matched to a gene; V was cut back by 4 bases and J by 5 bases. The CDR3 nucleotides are TGCGCCAGCAGTGCTCGGACAGGGGTCATAACCGGGGAGCTGTTTTTT. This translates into CASSARTGVITGELFF.

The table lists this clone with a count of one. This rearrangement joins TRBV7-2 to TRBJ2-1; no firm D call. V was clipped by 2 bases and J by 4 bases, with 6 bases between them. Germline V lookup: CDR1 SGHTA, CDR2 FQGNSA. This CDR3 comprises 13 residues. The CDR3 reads CASSLTGYNEQFF. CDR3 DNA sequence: TGTGCCAGCAGCTTAACCGGTTACAATGAGCAGTTCTTC.

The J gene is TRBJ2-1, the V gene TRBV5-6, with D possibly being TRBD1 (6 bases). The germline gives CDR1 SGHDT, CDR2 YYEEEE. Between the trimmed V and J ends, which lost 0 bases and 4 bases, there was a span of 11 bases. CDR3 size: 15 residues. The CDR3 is CASSLGDNLYNEQFF. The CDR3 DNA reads TGTGCCAGCAGCTTGGGGGACAACTTATACAATGAGCAGTTCTTC.

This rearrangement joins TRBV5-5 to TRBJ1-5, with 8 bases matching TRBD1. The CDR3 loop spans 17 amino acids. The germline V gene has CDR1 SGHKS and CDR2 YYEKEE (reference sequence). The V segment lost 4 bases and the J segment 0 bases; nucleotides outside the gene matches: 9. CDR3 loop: CASSQDRASYSNQPQHF. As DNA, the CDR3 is TGTGCCAGCAGCCAGGACAGGGCTTCCTATAGCAATCAGCCCCAGCATTTT.

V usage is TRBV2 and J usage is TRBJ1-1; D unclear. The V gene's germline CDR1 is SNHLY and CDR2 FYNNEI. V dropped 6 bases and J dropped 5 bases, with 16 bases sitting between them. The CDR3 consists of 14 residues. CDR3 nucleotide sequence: TGTGCCAGCAGGGGGTTAAATGGAGGGACTGAAGCTTTCTTT. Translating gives CASRGLNGGTEAFF.

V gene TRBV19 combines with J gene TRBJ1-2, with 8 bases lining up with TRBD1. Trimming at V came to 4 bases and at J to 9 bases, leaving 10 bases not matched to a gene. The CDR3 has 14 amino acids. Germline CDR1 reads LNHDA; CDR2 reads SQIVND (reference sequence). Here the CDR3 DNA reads TGTGCCAGTAGTAGCCGGGACAGGCCCTACAGCTACACCTTC. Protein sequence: CASSSRDRPYSYTF.

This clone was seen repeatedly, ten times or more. The chain's CDR3 is CASRQAGDRARGQFF. In nucleotides, the CDR3 is TGTGCCAGCAGACAAGCGGGAGATCGCGCCCGGGGGCAGTTCTTC. The V gene is TRBV13, the J gene TRBJ2-1; TRBD2 matches at 8 bases. V shed 6 bases, J shed 12 bases, and the junction held 16 bases outside the gene matches. The CDR3 runs to 15 residues. Germline V gene lookup returns CDR1 PRHDT and CDR2 FYEKMQ (reference sequence).

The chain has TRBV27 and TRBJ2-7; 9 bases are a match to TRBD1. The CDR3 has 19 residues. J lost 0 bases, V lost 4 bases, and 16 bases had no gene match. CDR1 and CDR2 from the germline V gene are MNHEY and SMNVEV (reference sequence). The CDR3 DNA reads TGTGCCAGCAGTTCCTATTACGGACAGGGGCGGGGAACCTCCTACGAGCAGTACTTC. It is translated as CASSSYYGQGRGTSYEQYF.

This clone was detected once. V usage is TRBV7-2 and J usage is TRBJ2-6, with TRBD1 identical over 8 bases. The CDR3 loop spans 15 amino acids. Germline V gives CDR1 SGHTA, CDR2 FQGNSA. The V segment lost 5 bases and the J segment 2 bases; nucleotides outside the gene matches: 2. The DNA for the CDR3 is TGTGCCAGCAGCCTACAGGGGGCTGGGGCCAACGTCCTGACTTTC. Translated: CASSLQGAGANVLTF.

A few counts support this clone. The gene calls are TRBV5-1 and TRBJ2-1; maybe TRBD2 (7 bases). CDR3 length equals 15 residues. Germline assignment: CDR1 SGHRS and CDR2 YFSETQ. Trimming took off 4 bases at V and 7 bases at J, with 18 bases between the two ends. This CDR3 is CASSHAGAAENEQFF. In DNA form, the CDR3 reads TGCGCCAGCAGCCATGCGGGGGCCGCGGAGAATGAGCAGTTCTTC.

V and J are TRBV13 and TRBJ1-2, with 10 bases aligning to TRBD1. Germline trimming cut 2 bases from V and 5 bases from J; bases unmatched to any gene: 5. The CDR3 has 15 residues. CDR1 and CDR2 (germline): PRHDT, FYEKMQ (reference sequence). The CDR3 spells CASSLRRTGGYGYTF. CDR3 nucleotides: TGTGCCAGCAGCTTACGGCGGACAGGGGGATATGGCTACACCTTC.

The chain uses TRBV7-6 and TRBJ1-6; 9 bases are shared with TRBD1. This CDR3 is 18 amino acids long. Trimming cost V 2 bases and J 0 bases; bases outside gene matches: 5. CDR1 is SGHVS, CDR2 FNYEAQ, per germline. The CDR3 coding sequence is TGTGCCAGCAGCTTAAGGGACAGGGAGAGCTCCTATAATTCACCCCTCCACTTT. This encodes CASSLRDRESSYNSPLHF.

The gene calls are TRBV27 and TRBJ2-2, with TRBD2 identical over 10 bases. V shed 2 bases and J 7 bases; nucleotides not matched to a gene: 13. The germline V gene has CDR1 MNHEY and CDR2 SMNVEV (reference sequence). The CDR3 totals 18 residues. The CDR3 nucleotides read TGTGCCAGCAGTTTAGTGATAAGCGGGAGGGCCGAGGGCGGGGAGCTGTTTTTT. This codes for CASSLVISGRAEGGELFF.

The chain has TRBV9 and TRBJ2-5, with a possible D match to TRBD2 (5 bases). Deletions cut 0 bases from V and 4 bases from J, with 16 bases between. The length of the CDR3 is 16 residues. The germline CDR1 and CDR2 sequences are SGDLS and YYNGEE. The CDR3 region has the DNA TGTGCCAGCAGCGTAGGAGGAGAAGGGAGCGTAGAGACCCAGTACTTC. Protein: CASSVGGEGSVETQYF.

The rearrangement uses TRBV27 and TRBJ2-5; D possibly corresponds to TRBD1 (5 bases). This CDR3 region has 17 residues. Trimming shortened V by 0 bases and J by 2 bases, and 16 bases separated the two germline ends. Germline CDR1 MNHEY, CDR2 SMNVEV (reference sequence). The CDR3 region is CASSLSSGSRDQETQYF. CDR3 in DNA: TGTGCCAGCAGTTTATCGTCAGGGTCGCGCGATCAAGAGACCCAGTACTTC.

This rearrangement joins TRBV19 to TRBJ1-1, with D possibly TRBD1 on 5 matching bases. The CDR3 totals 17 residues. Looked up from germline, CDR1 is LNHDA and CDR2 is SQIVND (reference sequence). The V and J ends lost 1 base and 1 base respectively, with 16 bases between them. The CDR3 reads CASSIVGRGRRNTEAFF. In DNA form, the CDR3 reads TGTGCCAGTAGTATAGTGGGGAGGGGTCGCAGGAACACTGAAGCTTTCTTT.

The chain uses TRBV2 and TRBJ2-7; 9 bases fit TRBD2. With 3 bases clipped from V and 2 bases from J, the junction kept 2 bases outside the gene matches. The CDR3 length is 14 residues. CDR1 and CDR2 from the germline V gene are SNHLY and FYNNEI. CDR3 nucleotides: TGTGCCAGCAGTGAGCCTAGCGGGGCCTACGAGCAGTACTTC. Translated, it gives CASSEPSGAYEQYF.

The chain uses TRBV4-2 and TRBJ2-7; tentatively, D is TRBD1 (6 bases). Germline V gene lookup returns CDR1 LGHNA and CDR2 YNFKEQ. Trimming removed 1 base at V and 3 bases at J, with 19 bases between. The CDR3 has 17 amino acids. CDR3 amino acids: CASSQGTKTGKGYEQYF. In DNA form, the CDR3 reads TGTGCCAGCAGCCAAGGAACCAAGACAGGTAAAGGCTACGAGCAGTACTTC.